These 9 T cell receptor beta chains came from one sample sequenced in a study of cytomegalovirus exposure and HLA in healthy donors. 13 Jbeta primers and 60 Vbeta primers were used for the PCR. Clones were read by immunoSEQ multiplex PCR, and TCRdb kept only the in-frame ones, dropping some. Of 88,000 or so clones listed, under 65% are singletons. Specimen: PBMCs. Every receptor here comes from a male donor in good health and CMV-seropositive.

This chain connects TRBV6-5 to TRBJ2-7, with TRBD2 identical over 9 bases. The junction had 8 bases not matched to a gene; V was cut back by 5 bases and J by 6 bases. CDR3 size: 14 residues. Germline CDR1 reads MNHEY; CDR2 reads SVGAGI. This CDR3 is CASSPASGVAEQYF. CDR3 coding DNA: TGTGCCAGCAGTCCCGCTAGCGGGGTTGCCGAGCAGTACTTC.

This rearrangement joins TRBV6-4 to TRBJ2-7, with D possibly TRBD2 on 6 matching bases. Trimming shortened V by 10 bases and J by 0 bases, and 19 bases separated the two germline ends. The CDR3 extends over 15 amino acids. Germline lookup yields CDR1 MRHNA and CDR2 SNTAGT. In DNA, the CDR3 is TGTGCCATCACTGACGATCGGGGGAGCTCCTACGAGCAGTACTTC. As protein: CAITDDRGSSYEQYF.

J is TRBJ2-5 and V is TRBV10-1; 12 bases fit TRBD2. J lost 3 bases, V lost 4 bases, and 9 bases had no gene match. CDR3 length: 17 amino acids. In germline, CDR1 is WNHNN, CDR2 SYGVQD (reference sequence). CDR3 in DNA: TGCGCCAGCAGTGTCCCAACTAGCGGGGGGTTCGAAGAGACCCAGTACTTC. Translation gives CASSVPTSGGFEETQYF.

The chain couples TRBV30 to TRBJ1-2; D might be TRBD1 (5 bases). Deletions cut 0 bases from V and 3 bases from J, with 11 bases between. CDR3 length equals 14 residues. Germline CDR1 and CDR2: GTSNPN and SVGIG (reference sequence). This CDR3 is CAWSVRQGDYGYTF. The CDR3, as DNA: TGTGCCTGGAGTGTACGGCAGGGTGACTATGGCTACACCTTC.

This clone was counted only a few times. This chain uses TRBV10-3 with TRBJ1-1; tentatively, D is TRBD1 (5 bases). This CDR3 has 13 amino acids. CDR1 ENHRY and CDR2 SYGVKD come from the germline V gene. V lost 0 bases to trimming and J lost 11 bases, with 13 bases between them. The CDR3 DNA is TGTGCCATCAGTGAGTCACAGGTCGCCGGGGCTTTCTTT. This codes for CAISESQVAGAFF.

The chain is built from TRBV9 and TRBJ1-2; possible D gene TRBD1, 6 bases. Per the germline V gene, CDR1 is SGDLS and CDR2 is YYNGEE. Trimming removed 0 bases at V and 8 bases at J, with 8 bases between. CDR3 size: 12 residues. The CDR3 DNA is TGTGCCAGCAGCGTAGAGGGGGAGGGCTACACCTTC. It encodes CASSVEGEGYTF.

The chain links TRBV5-1 to TRBJ2-3; possible D gene TRBD2, 6 bases. Germline values: CDR1 SGHRS, CDR2 YFSETQ. V was clipped by 5 bases and J by 5 bases, with 9 bases between them. This CDR3 is 12 amino acids long. CDR3 protein: CASREAGDTQYF. CDR3 sequence (DNA): TGCGCCAGCAGAGAAGCGGGAGATACGCAGTATTTT.

This clone has ten or more counts. The rearrangement joins TRBV10-3 to TRBJ2-3, with 13 bases matching TRBD2. CDR1 is ENHRY, CDR2 SYGVKD, per germline. J gave up 2 bases and V 3 bases, and 2 bases lay outside the gene matches. The CDR3 sequence is 16 residues long. The CDR3 DNA reads TGTGCCATCAGTGAAACTAGCGGGGGGGTCACAGATACGCAGTATTTT. It yields the protein CAISETSGGVTDTQYF.

The chain carries TRBV7-2 and TRBJ2-7; the match to TRBD2 covers 7 bases. Germline V gene data show CDR1 as SGHTA and CDR2 as FQGNSA. J lost 0 bases, V lost 5 bases, and 7 bases had no gene match. This CDR3 comprises 15 residues. CDR3 sequence: CASSASGALSYEQYF. The CDR3 coding sequence is TGTGCCAGCAGCGCCAGCGGGGCGCTCTCCTACGAGCAGTACTTC.